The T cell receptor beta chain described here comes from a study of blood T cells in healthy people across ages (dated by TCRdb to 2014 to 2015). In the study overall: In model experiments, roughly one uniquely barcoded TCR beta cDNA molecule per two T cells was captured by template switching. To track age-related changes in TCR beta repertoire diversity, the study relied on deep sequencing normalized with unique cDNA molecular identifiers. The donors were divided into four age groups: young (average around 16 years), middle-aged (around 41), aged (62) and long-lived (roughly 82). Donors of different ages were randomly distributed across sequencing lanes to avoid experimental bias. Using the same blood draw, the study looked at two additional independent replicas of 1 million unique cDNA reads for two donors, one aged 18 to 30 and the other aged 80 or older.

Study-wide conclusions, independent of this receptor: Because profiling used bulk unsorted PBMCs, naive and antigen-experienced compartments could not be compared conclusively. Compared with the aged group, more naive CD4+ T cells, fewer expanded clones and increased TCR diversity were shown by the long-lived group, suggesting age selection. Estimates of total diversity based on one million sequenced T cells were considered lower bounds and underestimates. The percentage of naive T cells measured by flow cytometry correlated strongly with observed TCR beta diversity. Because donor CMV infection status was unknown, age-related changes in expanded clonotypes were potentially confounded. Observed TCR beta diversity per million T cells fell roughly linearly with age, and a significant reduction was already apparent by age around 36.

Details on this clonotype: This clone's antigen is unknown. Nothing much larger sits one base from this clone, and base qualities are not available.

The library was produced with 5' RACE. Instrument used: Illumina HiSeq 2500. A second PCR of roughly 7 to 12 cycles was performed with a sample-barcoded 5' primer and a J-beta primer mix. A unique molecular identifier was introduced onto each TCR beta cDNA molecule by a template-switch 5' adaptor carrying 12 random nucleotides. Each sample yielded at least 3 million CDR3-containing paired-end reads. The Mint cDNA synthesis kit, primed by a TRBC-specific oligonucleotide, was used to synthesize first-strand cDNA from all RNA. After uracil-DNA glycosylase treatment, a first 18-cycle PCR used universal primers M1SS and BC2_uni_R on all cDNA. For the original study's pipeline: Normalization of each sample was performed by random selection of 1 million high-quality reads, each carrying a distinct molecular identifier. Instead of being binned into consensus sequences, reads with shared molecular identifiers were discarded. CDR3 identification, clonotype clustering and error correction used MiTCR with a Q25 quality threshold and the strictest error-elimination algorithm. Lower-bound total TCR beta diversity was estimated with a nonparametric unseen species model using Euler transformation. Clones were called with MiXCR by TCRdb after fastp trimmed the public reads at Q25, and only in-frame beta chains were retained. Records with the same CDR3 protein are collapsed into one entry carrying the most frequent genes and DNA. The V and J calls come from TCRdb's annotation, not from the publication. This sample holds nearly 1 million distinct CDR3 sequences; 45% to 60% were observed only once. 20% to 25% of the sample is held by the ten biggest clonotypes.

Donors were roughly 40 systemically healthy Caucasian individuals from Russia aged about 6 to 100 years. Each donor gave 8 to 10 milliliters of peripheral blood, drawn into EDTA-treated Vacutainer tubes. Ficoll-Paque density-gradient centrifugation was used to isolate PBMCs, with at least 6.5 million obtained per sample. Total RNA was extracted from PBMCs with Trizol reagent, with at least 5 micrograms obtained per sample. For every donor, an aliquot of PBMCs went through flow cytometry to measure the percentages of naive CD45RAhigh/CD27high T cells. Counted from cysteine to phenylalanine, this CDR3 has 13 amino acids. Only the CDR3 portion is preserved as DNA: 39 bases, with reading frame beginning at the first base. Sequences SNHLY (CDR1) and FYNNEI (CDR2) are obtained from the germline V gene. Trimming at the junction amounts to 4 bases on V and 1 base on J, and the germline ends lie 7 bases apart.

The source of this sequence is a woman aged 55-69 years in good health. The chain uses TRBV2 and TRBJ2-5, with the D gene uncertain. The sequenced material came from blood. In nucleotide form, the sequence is TGTGCCAGCAGTGCAAACAGCCAAGAGACCCAGTACTTC. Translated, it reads CASSANSQETQYF.